One and the same sample provided the 30 T cell receptor beta chains below, sequenced in a study of T cells in localized non-small cell lung cancer. The method was immunoSEQ multiplex PCR; TCRdb's version includes in-frame clones alone and lacks a portion of them. The profile shows around 50,000 clones, about nine tenths of them singletons. The starting material was peripheral blood, obtained before any cancer treatment. The receptor set was obtained from a woman aged 40 to 75 with stage I lung adenocarcinoma.

This clone was detected only once. This chain uses TRBV5-5 with TRBJ1-1; D call uncertain. The CDR3 spans 12 residues. Germline V gene data show CDR1 as SGHKS and CDR2 as YYEKEE (reference sequence). Deletions cut 4 bases from V and 3 bases from J, with 7 bases between. CDR3 protein: CASSRRDTEAFF. The CDR3 DNA reads TGTGCCAGCAGCCGTAGGGACACTGAAGCTTTCTTT.

This clone was observed a single time. CDR3 DNA sequence: TGTGCCAGCAGCAGCGGGGGACTAGCGGGGGACAATGAGCAGTTCTTC. Its translation: CASSSGGLAGDNEQFF. This chain links TRBV11-3 with TRBJ2-1; TRBD2 matches 14 bases. The junction had 5 bases not matched to a gene; V was cut back by 5 bases and J by 5 bases. The CDR3 totals 16 residues. Germline assignment: CDR1 SGHNT and CDR2 YENEEA.

V and J are TRBV28 and TRBJ1-4; 9 bases line up with TRBD1. CDR1 is MDHEN and CDR2 is SYDVKM in the germline V gene. The ends lost 6 bases at V and 6 bases at J; junction bases unmatched: 8. The CDR3 loop spans 15 amino acids. The CDR3 nucleotides read TGTGCCAGCAGGGCAAACAGGGGGCGTTATGAAAAACTGTTTTTT. It translates to CASRANRGRYEKLFF.

V is TRBV7-9 and J is TRBJ2-1; maybe TRBD1 (6 bases). V shed 2 bases and J shed 0 bases, with 8 bases lying between them. This CDR3 has 15 amino acids. Germline CDR1 is SEHNR and CDR2 is FQNEAQ (reference sequence). CDR3 region: CASSLTGSSYNEQFF. The CDR3 coding sequence is TGTGCCAGCAGCTTAACAGGGAGCTCCTACAATGAGCAGTTCTTC.

The rearrangement joins TRBV11-2 to TRBJ1-1, with 12 bases aligning to TRBD1. The CDR3 runs to 19 residues. Germline V gene lookup returns CDR1 SGHAT and CDR2 FQNNGV. V gave up 0 bases and J gave up 8 bases; unmatched junction bases: 16. In DNA form, the CDR3 reads TGTGCCAGCAGCTTAGACGGGACAGGGGGCGTATCCAGGTTGTACGAAGCTTTCTTT. Amino acids: CASSLDGTGGVSRLYEAFF. Full variable domain (outside the CDR3, taken from reference TRBV11-2 and TRBJ1-1): EAGVAQSPRYKIIEKRQSVAFWCNPISGHATLYWYQQILGQGPKLLIQFQNNGVVDDSQLPKDRFSAERLKGVDSTLKIQPAKLEDSAVYLCASSLDGTGGVSRLYEAFFGQGTRLTVV.

The chain joins TRBV23-1 to TRBJ2-3; 8 nucleotides align to TRBD2. TRBV23-1 is marked as an open reading frame, function uncertain. The CDR3 is 14 amino acids. The ends lost 5 bases at V and 4 bases at J; junction bases unmatched: 5. This CDR3 is CASSCSGAPDTQYF. The CDR3 nucleotides are TGCGCCAGCAGTTGTAGCGGGGCCCCAGATACGCAGTATTTT.

The chain has TRBV6-1 and TRBJ1-2; D is unclear. Trimming shortened V by 2 bases and J by 4 bases, and 8 bases separated the two germline ends. From germline, CDR1 is MNHNS and CDR2 SASEGT. The CDR3 is made up of 13 amino acids. In DNA form, the CDR3 reads TGTGCCAGCAGTGAAAGGCCCCTCTATGGCTACACCTTC. Amino acids: CASSERPLYGYTF.

The chain employs TRBV9 and TRBJ2-7; D is unresolved. The germline V and J ends were trimmed by 0 bases and 2 bases, with 9 bases remaining between them. The germline CDR1 and CDR2 sequences are SGDLS and YYNGEE. This CDR3 has 14 residues. The CDR3 reads CASSVGGSPYEQYF. The CDR3 region has the DNA TGTGCCAGCAGCGTAGGAGGCAGCCCCTACGAGCAGTACTTC.

V and J are TRBV20-1 and TRBJ1-1; D uncertain. V lost 6 bases and J 5 bases, leaving 10 bases between the germline ends. Germline values: CDR1 DFQATT, CDR2 SNEGSKA (reference sequence). The CDR3 sequence is 11 residues long. The CDR3 DNA follows: TGCAGTGCCTCAGGAGGGACTGAAGCTTTCTTT. Translation: CSASGGTEAFF.

The chain couples TRBV28 to TRBJ2-1; D unresolved. The germline V gene has CDR1 MDHEN and CDR2 SYDVKM. Trimming removed 4 bases at V and 6 bases at J, with 4 bases between. This CDR3 region has 11 residues. The CDR3 loop is CASSYGNEQFF. The CDR3 nucleotides read TGTGCCAGCAGTTACGGCAATGAGCAGTTCTTC.

This clone was recorded only once. This rearrangement joins TRBV6-1 to TRBJ1-1; D uncertain. Germline V CDR1 and CDR2: MNHNS, SASEGT. The CDR3 has 14 amino acids. Trimming shortened V by 1 base and J by 5 bases, and 11 bases separated the two germline ends. The CDR3 region has the DNA TGTGCCAGCAGTGAAGAAAATCTGTGGACTGAAGCTTTCTTT. Amino acid sequence: CASSEENLWTEAFF.

The chain joins TRBV5-4 to TRBJ1-2, with D uncertain. This CDR3 has 13 amino acids. Germline loops: CDR1 SGHNT, CDR2 YYREEE (reference sequence). The V end was cut by 2 bases, the J end by 3 bases, with 8 bases between. The CDR3 sequence: CASSLPLDYGYTF. DNA for the CDR3: TGTGCCAGCAGCTTACCCCTCGACTATGGCTACACCTTC. The variable domain in full, completed from reference TRBV5-4 and TRBJ1-2, reads ETGVTQSPTHLIKTRGQQVTLRCSSQSGHNTVSWYQQALGQGPQFIFQYYREEENGRGNFPPRFSGLQFPNYSSELNVNALELDDSALYLCASSLPLDYGYTFGSGTRLTVV.

In this sample, this clone turned up once. V is TRBV28 and J is TRBJ1-2, with D tentatively TRBD1 (5 bases). The CDR3 sequence is 13 residues long. The V gene lost 4 bases and the J gene lost 8 bases, with 14 bases spanning the gap. Germline V lookup: CDR1 MDHEN, CDR2 SYDVKM. The CDR3 loop is CASSSSLGTGYTF. The CDR3 DNA reads TGTGCCAGCAGTTCGTCTTTGGGGACCGGCTACACCTTC.

The rearrangement joins TRBV11-3 to TRBJ2-1; 11 bases align to TRBD2. Germline CDR1 is SGHNT and CDR2 is YENEEA. V lost 5 bases to trimming and J lost 10 bases; unmatched junction nucleotides: 10. CDR3 length equals 15 residues. The CDR3: CASSKGVSGGGEQFF. CDR3 in DNA: TGTGCCAGCAGCAAAGGAGTTAGCGGGGGGGGAGAGCAGTTCTTC. Supplemented by reference TRBV11-3 and TRBJ2-1, the full variable domain reads EAGVVQSPRYKIIEKKQPVAFWCNPISGHNTLYWYLQNLGQGPELLIRYENEEAVDDSQLPKDRFSAERLKGVDSTLKIQPAELGDSAVYLCASSKGVSGGGEQFFGPGTRLTVL.

The chain uses TRBV29-1 and TRBJ1-1; perhaps TRBD1 as D (6 bases). The V end was cut by 0 bases, the J end by 6 bases, with 17 bases between. The germline gives CDR1 SQVTM, CDR2 ANQGSEA. CDR3 length: 15 residues. The CDR3 sequence is CSVEDHGGRFAEAFF. CDR3 DNA sequence: TGCAGCGTTGAAGATCATGGGGGGCGGTTCGCTGAAGCTTTCTTT.

The CDR3 reads CASSSPGGVETQYF. As DNA, the CDR3 is TGTGCCAGCAGCTCCCCCGGGGGGGTAGAGACCCAGTACTTC. The chain joins TRBV7-2 to TRBJ2-5; 8 bases fit TRBD2. V shed 4 bases, J shed 4 bases, and the junction held 5 bases outside the gene matches. Germline CDR1 is SGHTA and CDR2 is FQGNSA. The CDR3 length is 14 residues.

The J gene is TRBJ2-5, the V gene TRBV28; D is unclear. The CDR3 consists of 13 residues. The germline V gene has CDR1 MDHEN and CDR2 SYDVKM. Trimming stripped 2 bases from V and 0 bases from J, with 4 bases between. The CDR3 region is CASSLGYQETQYF. The CDR3 coding sequence is TGTGCCAGCAGTTTAGGGTACCAAGAGACCCAGTACTTC.

This chain connects TRBV5-1 to TRBJ2-1; 7 bases line up with TRBD2. CDR1 is SGHRS, CDR2 YFSETQ, per germline. V dropped 3 bases and J dropped 3; count of bases not matched to a gene: 6. The CDR3 sequence is 15 residues long. CDR3 coding DNA: TGCGCCAGCAGCTCCGCCGGGACTAACTACAATGAGCAGTTCTTC. This translates into CASSSAGTNYNEQFF.

The J gene is TRBJ1-1, the V gene TRBV7-8; D is unclear. The CDR3 is 16 residues long. CDR1 SGHVS and CDR2 FQNEAQ come from the germline V gene. V was shortened by 1 base and J by 5 bases, with 17 bases between the two germline ends. The DNA of the CDR3 is TGTGCCAGCAGCTTAGTGAGCGGGTCCTTAAAGACTGAAGCTTTCTTT. The encoded protein is CASSLVSGSLKTEAFF.

The chain has TRBV19 and TRBJ2-5; possibly TRBD1 for D (6 bases). Germline assignment: CDR1 LNHDA and CDR2 SQIVND (reference sequence). Trimming pared 11 bases from V and 8 bases from J, leaving 18 bases between. This CDR3 is built from 12 residues. This CDR3 is CASGHIGDTQYF. The CDR3, as DNA: TGTGCCTCGGGACACATAGGGGATACCCAGTACTTC. Complete variable domain (other parts from reference TRBV19 and TRBJ2-5): DGGITQSPKYLFRKEGQNVTLSCEQNLNHDAMYWYRQDPGQGLRLIYYSQIVNDFQKGDIAEGYSVSREKKESFPLTVTSAQKNPTAFYLCASGHIGDTQYFGPGTRLLVL.

V usage is TRBV6-1 and J usage is TRBJ1-4; D gene unclear. CDR3 length: 15 amino acids. V was cut by 5 bases and J by 2 bases, with 12 bases left in between. CDR1 and CDR2 (germline): MNHNS, SASEGT. In DNA, the CDR3 is TGTGCCAGCAGTCGAGAGGTGGGCACTAATGAAAAACTGTTTTTT. It translates to CASSREVGTNEKLFF.

CDR3 sequence reads: CASSLDGPLDTQYF. The DNA for the CDR3 is TGTGCCAGCAGCTTAGACGGGCCTCTCGATACGCAGTATTTT. The rearrangement joins TRBV7-6 to TRBJ2-3; D remains ambiguous. V was clipped by 1 base and J by 6 bases, with 11 bases between them. Germline V gene sequence: CDR1 SGHVS, CDR2 FNYEAQ. The CDR3 is made up of 14 amino acids.

The CDR3 DNA reads as TGCGCCAGCAGCTTGGCTCCGGGGCTGGGGCTTAACTATGGCTACACCTTC. This sequence encodes CASSLAPGLGLNYGYTF. This chain uses TRBV5-1 with TRBJ1-2, with a tentative D call TRBD1 (5 bases). The germline V gene has CDR1 SGHRS and CDR2 YFSETQ. The CDR3 is 17 residues long. The germline V and J ends were trimmed by 0 bases and 1 base, with 16 bases remaining between them.

The chain employs TRBV7-8 and TRBJ2-1, with unresolved D. The CDR3 is 15 amino acids. Germline-derived CDR1 and CDR2 are SGHVS and FQNEAQ. Trimming cost V 2 bases and J 4 bases, with 12 bases left between them. CDR3 residues: CASSLIRGGYNEQFF. The CDR3 nucleotides are TGTGCCAGCAGCTTAATAAGAGGCGGATACAATGAGCAGTTCTTC.

The V call is TRBV14, the J call TRBJ2-2; 9 bases are a match to TRBD1. This CDR3 spans 16 amino acids. V lost 3 bases, J lost 6 bases, and 8 bases stayed unmatched. Germline V gives CDR1 SGHDN, CDR2 FVKESK. DNA of the CDR3: TGTGCCAGCAGCCACCTCGCGGACAGGGGTGCCGGGGAGCTGTTTTTT. Protein product: CASSHLADRGAGELFF.

V and J are TRBV12-5 and TRBJ2-5, with D perhaps TRBD1 (5 bases). The germline CDR1 and CDR2 sequences are LGHNT and FRNRAP. V was trimmed by 6 bases and J by 5 bases, leaving 19 bases between them. CDR3 size: 15 residues. The CDR3 DNA is TGTGCTAGTGGCCTGGGGCAGGTGAGACAGGAGACCCAGTACTTC. Translated: CASGLGQVRQETQYF.

This rearrangement joins TRBV11-2 to TRBJ1-4; the D is unclear. CDR1 is SGHAT and CDR2 is FQNNGV in the germline V gene. There are 15 residues in the CDR3. Trimming removed 5 bases from V and 8 bases from J, with 18 bases in between. CDR3 sequence (DNA): TGTGCCAGCAGCCCCCAGTCCGGTGGGGAAGAAAAACTGTTTTTT. It translates to CASSPQSGGEEKLFF. Full variable domain (remainder filled in from reference TRBV11-2 and TRBJ1-4): EAGVAQSPRYKIIEKRQSVAFWCNPISGHATLYWYQQILGQGPKLLIQFQNNGVVDDSQLPKDRFSAERLKGVDSTLKIQPAKLEDSAVYLCASSPQSGGEEKLFFGSGTQLSVL.

The J gene is TRBJ2-2, the V gene TRBV10-3, with no clear D. The germline V gene has CDR1 ENHRY and CDR2 SYGVKD. V was trimmed by 2 bases and J by 4 bases, leaving 11 bases between them. This CDR3 region has 15 residues. CDR3 bases: TGTGCCATCAGTGAGAGTGGAGAATTCACCGGGGAGCTGTTTTTT. As protein: CAISESGEFTGELFF.

The chain has TRBV19 and TRBJ1-2; D perhaps matches TRBD1 (6 bases). The V gene's germline CDR1 is LNHDA and CDR2 SQIVND (reference sequence). Trimming shortened V by 0 bases and J by 0 bases, and 11 bases separated the two germline ends. There are 16 residues in the CDR3. CDR3 sequence: CASSIDDRLTNYGYTF. Written as DNA, the CDR3 is TGTGCCAGTAGTATAGACGACAGGCTTACTAACTATGGCTACACCTTC.

This chain links TRBV30 with TRBJ2-2; D is undetermined. The CDR3 is 18 amino acids. Trimming took 3 bases from V and 1 from J, leaving 21 bases between them. Germline V lookup: CDR1 GTSNPN, CDR2 SVGIG (reference sequence). CDR3 DNA: TGTGCCTGGAGGCCGGATCTACTGCTGACCCAGAACACCGGGGAGCTGTTTTTT. Protein sequence: CAWRPDLLLTQNTGELFF.